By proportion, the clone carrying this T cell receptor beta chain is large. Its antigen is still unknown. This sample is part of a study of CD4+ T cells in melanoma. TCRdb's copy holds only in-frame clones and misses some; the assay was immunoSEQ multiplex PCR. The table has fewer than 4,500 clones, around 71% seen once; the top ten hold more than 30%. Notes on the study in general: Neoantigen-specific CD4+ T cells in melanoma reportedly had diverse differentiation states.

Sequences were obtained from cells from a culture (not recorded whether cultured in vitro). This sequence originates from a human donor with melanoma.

Here the CDR3 DNA reads TGCGCCAGCAGCTTTGACCTAGCGGGGACTGGAGATACGCAGTATTTT. The encoded protein is CASSFDLAGTGDTQYF. The chain carries TRBV5-1 and TRBJ2-3; 9 bases match TRBD2. The CDR3 covers 16 residues. The V gene's germline CDR1 is SGHRS and CDR2 YFSETQ. With 2 bases clipped from V and 5 bases from J, the junction kept 9 bases outside the gene matches.